This T cell receptor (beta chain) was recovered during a study of T-cell reconstitution after alpha-beta-depleted transplantation in children. Overall study results and limits: Newly made T cells mostly supplied T-cell counts and diversity one year after transplant. Several hundred expanded graft clones reportedly gave rise to the alpha-beta T cells present about two months after transplant.

Unique molecular identifiers featured in how the TCRbeta library was prepared. TCRdb itself ran the PCR reads through MiXCR, one entry per CDR3 protein. The table has approximately 200,000 distinct CDR3 sequences, just under 6.5% seen once. This CDR3 comprises 15 residues. Per germline, CDR1 SGHVS and CDR2 FQNEAQ. This clonotype was picked up many times. What it binds is unknown. The TCR was taken from a girl under three years old with combined immunodeficiency, due to receive a stem cell transplant. The material sequenced was PBMCs, taken before TCRalphabeta/CD19-depleted stem cell transplant. The rearrangement links TRBV7-8 to TRBJ1-1; no definite D call. The chain's CDR3 is CVSYPSGFLNTEAFF. CDR3 nucleotide sequence: TGTGTCTCTTACCCCAGCGGCTTCCTCAACACTGAAGCTTTCTTT.